The clone carrying this T cell receptor (beta chain) was observed at least ten times. The source of the sample is a study of early T cells in non-severe SARS-CoV-2 infection. TCRdb independently ran MiXCR on the 5' RACE reads; one entry per CDR3 protein. The repertoire has some 30,000 distinct CDR3 sequences, approximately 6.3% of them found once; the top ten carry about 3%. The V end lost 1 base, the J end lost 3 bases, and 10 bases lay between the germline ends. Germline assignment: CDR1 DFQATT and CDR2 SNEGSKA (reference sequence). This CDR3 region has 14 residues. The specimen sequenced was whole blood. The rearrangement joins TRBV20-1 to TRBJ2-1; a possible D gene is TRBD2 (6 bases). The receptor comes from an adult who was a healthcare worker with PCR-confirmed SARS-CoV-2 infection or an uninfected control (not recorded which). In DNA, the CDR3 is TGCAGTGCTAGAGGGGTAGCGGTCTACAATGAGCAGTTCTTC. It codes for CSARGVAVYNEQFF.